The following is a TCR beta chain sequence with its context. Germline values: CDR1 MDHEN, CDR2 SYDVKM. This CDR3 has 13 amino acids. Original methodology: For the immunoSEQ data, sequences were junction-only without quality scores, so filtering differed. Measured with immunoSEQ multiplex PCR; TCRdb has only the in-frame clones, and not every one. From that table come the V and J calls and clone size; the DNA was used to work out D and trimming. The data contain 950,000 to 1,200,000 clones, 60% to 80% of them seen just once; the ten biggest clones take up almost 0.9%. The data belong to a study of shared clonotypes between healthy human individuals.

The TCR originated in a man aged 18 to 29 in good health. Some clones in this sample may be carry-over from other donors' samples. Specimen: memory CD4+ T cells from PBMCs. The subset was: CD45RA-negative fraction. The genes are TRBV28 and TRBJ2-2; TRBD1 or TRBD2 may be the D gene (5 bases each). CDR3 DNA: TGTGCTCTTACGCAAGGGACCACCGGGGAGCTGTTTTTT. Translating gives CALTQGTTGELFF.